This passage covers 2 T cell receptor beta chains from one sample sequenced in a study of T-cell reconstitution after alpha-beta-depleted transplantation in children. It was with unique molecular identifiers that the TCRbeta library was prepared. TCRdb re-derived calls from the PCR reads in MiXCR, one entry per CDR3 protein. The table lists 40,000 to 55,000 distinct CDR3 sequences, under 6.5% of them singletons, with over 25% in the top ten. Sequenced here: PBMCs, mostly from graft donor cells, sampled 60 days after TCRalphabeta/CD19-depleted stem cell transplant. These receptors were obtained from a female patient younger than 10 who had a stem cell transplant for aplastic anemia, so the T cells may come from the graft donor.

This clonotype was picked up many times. The CDR3 DNA follows: TGTGCCAGCAGTTTCGCCGGGACAAGGGGGTACTACGAGCAGTACTTC. Its protein product is CASSFAGTRGYYEQYF. The chain carries TRBV28 and TRBJ2-7, with D perhaps matching TRBD1 (6 bases). This CDR3 contains 16 residues. Germline V gives CDR1 MDHEN, CDR2 SYDVKM. Trimming stripped 3 bases from V and 3 bases from J, with 18 bases between. Looking up the rest from reference TRBV28 and TRBJ2-7 gives the full variable domain: DVKVTQSSRYLVKRTGEKVFLECVQDMDHENMFWYRQDPGLGLRLIYFSYDVKMKEKGDIPEGYSVSREKKERFSLILESASTNQTSMYLCASSFAGTRGYYEQYFGPGTRLTVT.

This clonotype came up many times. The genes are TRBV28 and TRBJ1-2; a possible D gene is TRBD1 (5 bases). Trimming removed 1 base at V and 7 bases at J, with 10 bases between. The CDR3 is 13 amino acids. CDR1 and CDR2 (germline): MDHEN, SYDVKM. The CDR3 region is CASSLSGGGGYTF. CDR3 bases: TGTGCCAGCAGTTTATCGGGGGGTGGTGGCTACACCTTC.